This T cell receptor beta chain is drawn from a study of T cell responses to AZD1222 COVID-19 vaccine. Study-level findings and limits: The study reported that nearly half of spike-specific TCRs target unmutated variant regions. Most donors were white British, females outnumbered males, and clonal diversity was possibly underestimated. Spike was spanned by vaccine-associated CD4 TCRs, with dominance at 160-218 and 743-854. All repertoire sampling was performed exclusively after the peak T cell response.

Using immunoSEQ multiplex PCR, the repertoire was profiled, and TCRdb retains in-frame clones only, with some absent. The sample includes under 120,000 clones, 92% of them seen just once. In regard to this clone: Its antigen is not identified.

Trimming pared 0 bases from V and 8 bases from J, leaving 10 bases between. Germline CDR1 is SGHNT and CDR2 is YENEEA. The CDR3 sequence is 13 residues long. V usage is TRBV11-3 and J usage is TRBJ1-1; tentative D call: TRBD1 (5 bases). The origin of this receptor is an adult in good health. The source material was peripheral blood, sampled on day 0 of AZD1222 vaccination. The CDR3 sequence: CASSLDRNREAFF. DNA for the CDR3: TGTGCCAGCAGCTTAGACCGGAACAGGGAAGCTTTCTTT.